The 3 T cell receptor beta chains in this list originate from one sample, sequenced in a study of OX40 agonist ivuxolimab in advanced cancers. TCRdb's table, derived via immunoSEQ multiplex PCR, lists solely in-frame clones and lacks some. The data contain some 66,000 clones, roughly 80% of them singletons. Sequencing used CD4+ or CD8+ T cells sorted from blood, obtained in a trial of the OX40 agonist ivuxolimab. The receptors were gathered from an adult with an advanced solid tumor such as melanoma, head and neck, liver or kidney cancer.

This clone was seen more than once but under ten times. V is TRBV29-1 and J is TRBJ2-5; D is possibly TRBD1 (6 bases). Germline assignment: CDR1 SQVTM and CDR2 ANQGSEA. The length of the CDR3 is 13 residues. V was pared by 6 bases and J by 5 bases, with 16 bases between. CDR3 nucleotide sequence: TGCAGCGTCCTCAGACAGGCAGGGGAGACCCAGTACTTC. Amino acids: CSVLRQAGETQYF. Full variable domain (missing parts from reference TRBV29-1 and TRBJ2-5): SAVISQKPSRDICQRGTSLTIQCQVDSQVTMMFWYRQQPGQSLTLIATANQGSEATYESGFVIDKFPISRPNLTFSTLTVSNMSPEDSSIYLCSVLRQAGETQYFGPGTRLLVL.

The chain links TRBV28 to TRBJ2-1; TRBD2 agrees at 8 bases. The CDR3 has 16 amino acids. V gave up 8 bases and J gave up 5 bases; unmatched junction bases: 14. Germline-derived CDR1 and CDR2 are MDHEN and SYDVKM. The CDR3 protein is CASGQLAAAGNNEQFF. The CDR3 nucleotides are TGTGCCAGCGGTCAACTAGCGGCCGCGGGAAACAATGAGCAGTTCTTC.

This clone was seen a handful of times. CDR3 loop: CASSEQNLVANVLTF. Written as DNA, the CDR3 is TGTGCCAGCAGCGAACAGAACCTAGTGGCCAACGTCCTGACTTTC. The rearrangement links TRBV16 to TRBJ2-6; D is undetermined. The length of the CDR3 is 15 residues. Germline CDR1 KGHSY, CDR2 FQNENV. Trimming pared 5 bases from V and 6 bases from J, leaving 14 bases between.